This TCR beta chain stems from a study of cytomegalovirus exposure and HLA in healthy donors. Amplification used 60 Vbeta primers and 13 Jbeta primers. Authors' analysis steps: In a later analysis, about 11 million of about 80 million unique beta chains occurred in at least two donors. Profiling relied on immunoSEQ multiplex PCR, and the TCRdb table lists in-frame clones only, not all of them. The V and J calls and the clone size are those of that table, but D and trimming were determined from the DNA. The profile shows approximately 260,000 clones, 84% of them singletons. A remark on this clone: The antigen is not known.

CDR1 is MDHEN, CDR2 SYDVKM, per germline. The length of the CDR3 is 15 residues. The V end lost 3 bases, the J end lost 5 bases, and 13 bases lay between the germline ends. Study results and limitations: Cytomegalovirus association was listed for 170 or so TCR beta chains.

This TCR derives from a woman in her 40s in good health and CMV-seropositive. Input material: PBMCs. The chain has TRBV28 and TRBJ2-2; D perhaps matches TRBD2 (6 bases). The CDR3 DNA reads as TGTGCCAGCAGTTTTGGGACTCTGCGAACCGGGGAGCTGTTTTTT. Protein: CASSFGTLRTGELFF.